These 10 T cell receptor beta chains share one sample of origin, sequenced in a study of T cell changes during pregnancy in multiple sclerosis (dated by TCRdb to between 2018 and 2020). Library preparation used the immunoSEQ multiplex PCR assay. TCRdb mirrors the immuneACCESS table, restricted to in-frame sequences. Some clones are absent from its copies; in checked studies, under half trace to an unresolved V gene, and the reason for the others is unknown. In this sample the table shows about 57,000 clones, 88% of which occur a single time. Jointly, the top ten make up under 0.45% of the sample. The source material was CD4+ T cells from peripheral blood mononuclear cells, sampled in the third trimester of pregnancy. These receptors were taken from a female donor with multiple sclerosis, enrolled in a pregnancy study.

The chain is built from TRBV7-2 and TRBJ2-6; D might be TRBD1 (6 bases). V was trimmed by 4 bases and J by 2 bases, leaving 15 bases between them. The CDR3 is 17 amino acids. From germline, CDR1 is SGHTA and CDR2 FQGNSA. The CDR3 DNA reads as TGTGCCAGCAGCTCCTTTGGGGGCCCAACTGGGGCCAACGTCCTGACTTTC. Translated, it gives CASSSFGGPTGANVLTF. Based on the CDR3 plus reference TRBV7-2 and TRBJ2-6, the full variable domain is GAGVSQSPSNKVTEKGKDVELRCDPISGHTALYWYRQSLGQGLEFLIYFQGNSAPDKSGLPSDRFSAERTGGSVSTLTIQRTQQEDSAVYLCASSSFGGPTGANVLTFGAGSRLTVL.

The V and J genes are TRBV11-2 and TRBJ2-1, with 8 bases aligning to TRBD1. The CDR3 has 14 residues. Germline values: CDR1 SGHAT, CDR2 FQNNGV. V trimming: 5 bases; J trimming: 10 bases; junction bases outside the gene matches: 10. The CDR3 sequence is CASSPVTGVKEQFF. The CDR3 region has the DNA TGTGCCAGCAGCCCCGTGACAGGGGTTAAAGAGCAGTTCTTC.

The chain carries TRBV7-2 and TRBJ2-2; tentatively, D is TRBD2 (5 bases). CDR1 is SGHTA and CDR2 is FQGNSA in the germline V gene. This CDR3 comprises 14 residues. The V end lost 0 bases, the J end lost 7 bases, and 9 bases lay between the germline ends. CDR3 residues: CASSLAPGIGELFF. DNA of the CDR3: TGTGCCAGCAGCTTAGCGCCGGGGATCGGGGAGCTGTTTTTT. Looking up the rest from reference TRBV7-2 and TRBJ2-2 gives the full variable domain: GAGVSQSPSNKVTEKGKDVELRCDPISGHTALYWYRQSLGQGLEFLIYFQGNSAPDKSGLPSDRFSAERTGGSVSTLTIQRTQQEDSAVYLCASSLAPGIGELFFGEGSRLTVL.

The V call is TRBV6-6, the J call TRBJ2-3; TRBD2 agrees at 7 bases. Germline V lookup: CDR1 MNHNY, CDR2 SVGAGI (reference sequence). With 8 bases clipped from V and 2 bases from J, the junction kept 4 bases outside the gene matches. This CDR3 has 13 residues. CDR3 in amino acids: CASGAGDTDTQYF. CDR3 in DNA: TGTGCCAGCGGGGCGGGGGACACAGATACGCAGTATTTT.

V and J are TRBV5-1 and TRBJ2-7, with D possibly being TRBD2 (5 bases). The V and J ends lost 1 base and 4 bases respectively, with 18 bases between them. The germline V gene encodes CDR1 SGHRS and CDR2 YFSETQ. The CDR3 is 16 amino acids. The CDR3 DNA is TGCGCCAGCAGCTTGTCCCCCGGACGGACTGGGTACGAGCAGTACTTC. It is translated as CASSLSPGRTGYEQYF.

This chain uses TRBV5-1 with TRBJ2-5; TRBD2 matches at 11 bases. The CDR3 runs 14 residues. Germline V gene data show CDR1 as SGHRS and CDR2 as YFSETQ. V dropped 4 bases and J dropped 2; count of bases not matched to a gene: 1. In DNA form, the CDR3 reads TGCGCCAGCAGCCCTAGCGGGAGGCAAGAGACCCAGTACTTC. It translates to CASSPSGRQETQYF. The full variable domain, its missing parts supplied by reference TRBV5-1 and TRBJ2-5, is KAGVTQTPRYLIKTRGQQVTLSCSPISGHRSVSWYQQTPGQGLQFLFEYFSETQRNKGNFPGRFSGRQFSNSRSEMNVSTLELGDSALYLCASSPSGRQETQYFGPGTRLLVL.

V usage is TRBV4-2 and J usage is TRBJ1-1, with D hard to call. V was pared by 0 bases and J by 4 bases, with 18 bases between. Germline CDR1 is LGHNA and CDR2 is YNFKEQ. The CDR3 contains 17 residues. The CDR3 spells CASSQDLWRGGGTEAFF. DNA for the CDR3: TGTGCCAGCAGCCAAGATCTGTGGCGGGGAGGAGGCACTGAAGCTTTCTTT.

This rearrangement joins TRBV5-1 to TRBJ2-3; D may be TRBD2 (6 bases). The germline CDR1 and CDR2 sequences are SGHRS and YFSETQ. V shed 7 bases and J shed 5 bases, with 20 bases lying between them. This CDR3 comprises 15 residues. CDR3 DNA sequence: TGCGCCAGCTGGAAGGGTTGGGGGGAAGGAGATACGCAGTATTTT. Encoded protein: CASWKGWGEGDTQYF.

V is TRBV7-9 and J is TRBJ2-6, with TRBD2 matching over 8 bases. Germline values: CDR1 SEHNR, CDR2 FQNEAQ (reference sequence). The CDR3 is made up of 17 amino acids. V was pared by 5 bases and J by 0 bases, with 6 bases of the junction left unmatched. The CDR3 spells CASSPGGYSSGANVLTF. Here the CDR3 DNA reads TGTGCCAGCAGCCCGGGGGGGTATAGCTCTGGGGCCAACGTCCTGACTTTC.

The J gene is TRBJ1-6, the V gene TRBV30; 8 bases match TRBD1. This CDR3 is 13 amino acids long. Germline V gene data show CDR1 as GTSNPN and CDR2 as SVGIG (reference sequence). Trimming at V came to 3 bases and at J to 6 bases, leaving 1 base not matched to a gene. The chain's CDR3 is CAWSGQGNSPLHF. CDR3 nucleotide sequence: TGTGCCTGGAGCGGACAGGGTAATTCACCCCTCCACTTT.